These 21 T cell receptor beta chains were sequenced from one sample in a study of blood T cell repertoires in COVID-19 (TCRdb year 2020). The method behind the library was the immunoSEQ multiplex PCR assay. Imported from immuneACCESS, the table was reduced by TCRdb to in-frame sequences with V and J called. These copies leave out some clones; in studies compared against another copy, an unresolved V gene accounts for under half, and the cause of the remainder is not known. This sample has about 410,000 clones in its table, and roughly 85% of those were observed once. Clones ranked in the top ten supply approximately 1.4% of the sample. Material for sequencing was peripheral blood. These receptors were obtained from a woman aged 25 to 39 with active or convalescent COVID-19.

The chain has TRBV19 and TRBJ1-1, with unresolved D. The CDR3 length is 14 residues. Germline values: CDR1 LNHDA, CDR2 SQIVND (reference sequence). Between the trimmed V and J ends, which lost 5 bases and 4 bases, there was a span of 14 bases. CDR3 loop: CASSAAVGGTEAFF. Written as DNA, the CDR3 is TGTGCCAGTAGTGCAGCCGTCGGCGGCACTGAAGCTTTCTTT.

This chain uses TRBV27 with TRBJ1-1, with D possibly TRBD1 on 6 matching bases. The germline gives CDR1 MNHEY, CDR2 SMNVEV (reference sequence). The germline V and J ends were trimmed by 7 bases and 5 bases, with 17 bases remaining between them. The CDR3 length is 14 residues. The chain's CDR3 is CASTGGGTITEAFF. The CDR3 DNA is TGTGCCAGCACCGGGGGGGGGACAATTACTGAAGCTTTCTTT.

This sequence joins TRBV18 and TRBJ1-1, with 7 bases that match TRBD1. The germline CDR1 and CDR2 sequences are KGHSH and LQKENI. The V segment lost 0 bases and the J segment 3 bases; nucleotides outside the gene matches: 4. This CDR3 contains 15 residues. The CDR3 loop is CASSPPTGWDTEAFF. CDR3 DNA: TGTGCCAGCTCACCACCGACAGGGTGGGACACTGAAGCTTTCTTT.

The chain joins TRBV6-5 to TRBJ1-1, with no clear D. Trimming cost V 6 bases and J 4 bases, with 12 bases left between them. The CDR3 has 13 amino acids. Germline V gene sequence: CDR1 MNHEY, CDR2 SVGAGI. The CDR3 is CASRTSALTEAFF. CDR3 in DNA: TGTGCCAGCAGAACATCTGCTCTCACTGAAGCTTTCTTT.

The gene calls are TRBV30 and TRBJ1-3; unclear D gene. The length of the CDR3 is 11 residues. Trimming stripped 4 bases from V and 4 bases from J, with 5 bases between. Germline loops: CDR1 GTSNPN, CDR2 SVGIG (reference sequence). CDR3 amino acids: CAWTIGNTIYF. Written as DNA, the CDR3 is TGTGCCTGGACAATCGGAAACACCATATATTTT.

The CDR3 is CASSHLSGGPGGELFF. The CDR3, as DNA: TGTGCCAGCAGCCATTTGTCGGGGGGGCCCGGCGGGGAGCTGTTTTTT. The chain combines TRBV3-1 (or the pseudogene TRBV3-2) with TRBJ2-2, with TRBD2 matching 8 bases. Trimming removed 3 bases from V and 7 bases from J; junction bases left unmatched: 10. Germline V gene data show CDR1 as LGHDT and CDR2 as YNNKEL (reference sequence). There are 16 residues in the CDR3.

The V gene is TRBV7-9, the J gene TRBJ2-3; no reliable D call. V was trimmed by 5 bases and J by 4 bases, leaving 19 bases between them. The CDR3 is made up of 16 amino acids. CDR1 and CDR2 from the germline V gene are SEHNR and FQNEAQ (reference sequence). The CDR3 DNA follows: TGTGCCAGCAGCGTTAGCATTTTGGTACTACCAGATACGCAGTATTTT. This gives the protein CASSVSILVLPDTQYF. The whole variable domain, filled in from reference TRBV7-9 and TRBJ2-3, reads DTGVSQNPRHKITKRGQNVTFRCDPISEHNRLYWYRQTLGQGPEFLTYFQNEAQLEKSRLLSDRFSAERPKGSFSTLEIQRTEQGDSAMYLCASSVSILVLPDTQYFGPGTRLTVL.

The CDR3 DNA is TGTGCCAGCAGCCAACGAGACAGGGGCTCTGAAGCTTTCTTT. This translates into CASSQRDRGSEAFF. The gene calls are TRBV3-1 (or the pseudogene TRBV3-2) and TRBJ1-1, with 8 bases aligning to TRBD1. The CDR3 sequence is 14 residues long. V trimming: 2 bases; J trimming: 6 bases; junction bases outside the gene matches: 5. The germline V gene encodes CDR1 LGHDT and CDR2 YNNKEL (reference sequence).

This chain connects TRBV27 to TRBJ1-4; no reliable D call. Germline V gives CDR1 MNHEY, CDR2 SMNVEV (reference sequence). The V gene lost 8 bases and the J gene lost 5 bases, with 9 bases spanning the gap. The CDR3 runs to 12 residues. The CDR3, as DNA: TGTGCCAGCGGCAGGTTAAATGAAAAACTGTTTTTT. This translates into CASGRLNEKLFF.

V gene TRBV2 combines with J gene TRBJ1-2, with a weak D call TRBD1 (5 bases). This CDR3 comprises 15 residues. V was trimmed by 6 bases and J by 4 bases, leaving 18 bases between them. CDR1 is SNHLY, CDR2 FYNNEI, per germline. This CDR3 reads CASSAGVHSVYGYTF. The CDR3 nucleotides are TGTGCCAGCAGCGCGGGGGTCCATTCGGTCTATGGCTACACCTTC.

The chain uses TRBV19 and TRBJ1-3; the D gene is possibly TRBD1 (5 bases). CDR3 length: 12 residues. CDR1 is LNHDA and CDR2 is SQIVND in the germline V gene (reference sequence). Trimming left V 7 bases short and J 8 bases short, with 12 bases between. The CDR3 DNA follows: TGTGCCAGTACCACAGTAGGGGACACCATATATTTT. This encodes CASTTVGDTIYF. Together with reference TRBV19 and TRBJ1-3, the CDR3 gives the full variable domain: DGGITQSPKYLFRKEGQNVTLSCEQNLNHDAMYWYRQDPGQGLRLIYYSQIVNDFQKGDIAEGYSVSREKKESFPLTVTSAQKNPTAFYLCASTTVGDTIYFGEGSWLTVV.

The V gene is TRBV6-2 or TRBV6-3, the J gene TRBJ2-2, with TRBD2 identical over 14 bases. Looked up from germline, CDR1 is MNHEY and CDR2 is SVGEGT. The CDR3 sequence is 18 residues long. Trimming took 5 bases from V and 1 from J; bases not matched to a gene: 6. Here the CDR3 DNA reads TGTGCCAGCAGTACCGGGACTAGCGGGGGCTGGAACACCGGGGAGCTGTTTTTT. Translating gives CASSTGTSGGWNTGELFF.

The rearrangement joins TRBV6-6 to TRBJ2-7; the D gene is possibly TRBD2 (6 bases). V was shortened by 4 bases and J by 2 bases, with 12 bases between the two germline ends. The CDR3 has 14 amino acids. The germline CDR1 and CDR2 sequences are MNHNY and SVGAGI (reference sequence). CDR3 bases: TGTGCCAGCAGTTCCCTAGCGCCTGCCTACGAGCAGTACTTC. This encodes CASSSLAPAYEQYF.

This rearrangement joins TRBV2 to TRBJ1-2; 7 bases map to TRBD1. Germline loops: CDR1 SNHLY, CDR2 FYNNEI. The trim removed 1 base at V and 8 bases at J, leaving 10 bases unmatched. The CDR3 contains 15 residues. The CDR3: CASSEGTGSLWGYTF. The DNA of the CDR3 is TGTGCCAGCAGTGAAGGGACAGGATCCCTTTGGGGCTACACCTTC.

CDR3 coding DNA: TGTGCCATCGGGGCCACCTACGAGCAGTACTTC. It is translated as CAIGATYEQYF. This rearrangement joins TRBV10-3 to TRBJ2-7; possible D gene TRBD1, 5 bases. V was clipped by 8 bases and J by 2 bases, with 7 bases between them. CDR1 and CDR2 from the germline V gene are ENHRY and SYGVKD. This CDR3 has 11 residues.

The chain uses TRBV19 and TRBJ1-1; D unresolved. This CDR3 has 14 residues. The V gene's germline CDR1 is LNHDA and CDR2 SQIVND (reference sequence). V was cut by 3 bases and J by 4 bases, with 12 bases left in between. CDR3 protein: CASSIGQAGTEAFF. The CDR3 region has the DNA TGTGCCAGTAGTATTGGGCAGGCGGGCACTGAAGCTTTCTTT.

V usage is TRBV2 and J usage is TRBJ2-3, with D perhaps matching TRBD1 (6 bases). The germline gives CDR1 SNHLY, CDR2 FYNNEI. CDR3 length: 15 amino acids. Trimming removed 3 bases from V and 1 base from J, with 11 bases in between. Written as DNA, the CDR3 is TGTGCCAGCAGTGACAGGGGTTCGGGCACAGATACGCAGTATTTT. Amino acid sequence: CASSDRGSGTDTQYF. The full variable domain, in which reference TRBV2 and TRBJ2-3 provide the parts outside the CDR3, is EPEVTQTPSHQVTQMGQEVILRCVPISNHLYFYWYRQILGQKVEFLVSFYNNEISEKSEIFDDQFSVERPDGSNFTLKIRSTKLEDSAMYFCASSDRGSGTDTQYFGPGTRLTVL.

This chain uses TRBV6-5 with TRBJ1-1; D might be TRBD1 (5 bases). Germline V gene sequence: CDR1 MNHEY, CDR2 SVGAGI. V gave up 8 bases and J gave up 6 bases, with 19 bases separating them. The CDR3 has 14 amino acids. The CDR3 region has the DNA TGTGCCAGCTCCCAGGGTAGGGTCGTCGCTGAAGCTTTCTTT. Residues: CASSQGRVVAEAFF.

The V call is TRBV5-1, the J call TRBJ2-7, with 7 nucleotides matching TRBD1. The germline CDR1 and CDR2 sequences are SGHRS and YFSETQ. The CDR3 sequence is 15 residues long. J was trimmed by 0 bases and V by 4 bases; bases with no gene match: 7. The CDR3 sequence is CASSGPGQSSYEQYF. In DNA form, the CDR3 reads TGCGCCAGCAGCGGGCCGGGACAGTCCTCCTACGAGCAGTACTTC.

The rearrangement links TRBV28 to TRBJ1-1; D is ambiguous. The germline V gene encodes CDR1 MDHEN and CDR2 SYDVKM. CDR3 size: 13 residues. The V end lost 7 bases, the J end lost 1 base, and 10 bases lay between the germline ends. CDR3 amino acids: CASKLRGNTEAFF. CDR3 nucleotide sequence: TGTGCCAGCAAATTGCGTGGGAACACTGAAGCTTTCTTT.

The rearrangement links TRBV18 to TRBJ2-1; D ambiguous. The CDR3 runs to 13 residues. Trimming removed 7 bases from V and 1 base from J, with 8 bases in between. The V gene's germline CDR1 is KGHSH and CDR2 LQKENI. CDR3 sequence: CASLDSSYNEQFF. DNA of the CDR3: TGTGCCAGCTTAGATTCGTCCTACAATGAGCAGTTCTTC.